Below, 2 T cell receptor beta chains from the same sample are listed, as sequenced in a study of shared clonotypes between healthy human individuals. Sequenced by immunoSEQ multiplex PCR; TCRdb stores in-frame clones only, minus some. Of 2 million to 2.5 million clones in the sample, approximately 95% are singletons; the top ten hold roughly 0.13%. Material: naive CD4+ T cells sorted from blood. Regarding subset: CD45RA+ positively selected. All receptors derive from a man aged 18 to 30 in good health.

V and J are TRBV7-9 and TRBJ1-1; 8 bases match TRBD1. J lost 7 bases, V lost 5 bases, and 6 bases had no gene match. CDR3 length: 13 amino acids. Germline CDR1 SEHNR, CDR2 FQNEAQ (reference sequence). The CDR3, as DNA: TGTGCCAGCAGCCTAGACAGGGGACTTGAAGCTTTCTTT. Translation: CASSLDRGLEAFF.

The rearrangement links TRBV10-3 to TRBJ2-1; 8 bases match TRBD2. Losses at the gene ends were 4 bases for V and 10 bases for J; bases not matched to a gene: 9. The CDR3 has 14 residues. Germline CDR1 and CDR2: ENHRY and SYGVKD. CDR3: CAISGQGLATEQFF. The CDR3 DNA reads as TGTGCCATCAGTGGTCAAGGACTAGCAACGGAGCAGTTCTTC.